This note documents a single T cell receptor beta chain sequence. Its target is unknown. This specimen belongs to a study of cytomegalovirus exposure and HLA in healthy donors. Study context: According to later analysis, the same platform produced the 130 or so validation and some 680 first-cohort repertoires.

V dropped 3 bases and J dropped 3; count of bases not matched to a gene: 4. The CDR3 consists of 15 residues. CDR1 and CDR2 from the germline V gene are SGHDT and YYEEEE. The repertoire was sequenced with immunoSEQ multiplex PCR; TCRdb's copy has only in-frame clones and lacks some. Of about 65,000 clones in the sample, roughly 94% are singletons; the top ten hold about 4.5%. Whole-study results and caveats: Rare sequences made up most TCRs, while some public TCRs were found in many donors.

Sequenced sample: PBMCs. The rearrangement uses TRBV5-6 and TRBJ2-3; 10 bases are shared with TRBD1. The sequence derives from a young man in good health and CMV-seropositive. This chain's CDR3 is CASSYGQGGTDTQYF. DNA for the CDR3: TGTGCCAGCAGCTACGGACAGGGGGGTACAGATACGCAGTATTTT.